These 8 T cell receptor beta chains originate from one sample sequenced in a study of T cells in pancreatic ductal adenocarcinoma. Clones were sequenced by immunoSEQ multiplex PCR, and TCRdb holds only the in-frame ones, with some missing. In the table there are roughly 100,000 clones, nearly 95% of which are singletons. Selected pancreatic ductal adenocarcinoma patients had undergone surgery without neoadjuvant therapy. The sequenced sample was PBMCs. These receptors came from a human donor with pancreatic ductal adenocarcinoma.

V is TRBV6-1 and J is TRBJ2-3; no definite D call. The CDR3 covers 13 residues. Trimming cost V 3 bases and J 6 bases, with 10 bases left between them. Germline lookup yields CDR1 MNHNS and CDR2 SASEGT. CDR3 DNA sequence: TGTGCCAGCAGTGATACGGTCAGGGATACGCAGTATTTT. Translation: CASSDTVRDTQYF.

V and J are TRBV7-9 and TRBJ2-5; D call uncertain. V was shortened by 2 bases and J by 5 bases, with 6 bases between the two germline ends. CDR3 length: 12 amino acids. Germline V gives CDR1 SEHNR, CDR2 FQNEAQ (reference sequence). The CDR3 DNA is TGTGCCAGCAGCTTAAACTTGGAGACCCAGTACTTC. Translation: CASSLNLETQYF. Combining the CDR3 with reference TRBV7-9 and TRBJ2-5 gives the whole variable domain DTGVSQNPRHKITKRGQNVTFRCDPISEHNRLYWYRQTLGQGPEFLTYFQNEAQLEKSRLLSDRFSAERPKGSFSTLEIQRTEQGDSAMYLCASSLNLETQYFGPGTRLLVL.

The chain links TRBV7-2 to TRBJ2-7, with 8 bases aligning to TRBD1. Germline assignment: CDR1 SGHTA and CDR2 FQGNSA. The CDR3 loop spans 15 amino acids. With 1 base clipped from V and 6 bases from J, the junction kept 8 bases outside the gene matches. The CDR3 loop reads CASSLDPQGAVEQYF. Here the CDR3 DNA reads TGTGCCAGCAGCTTAGATCCCCAGGGGGCGGTCGAGCAGTACTTC.

The V gene is TRBV19, the J gene TRBJ2-3, with 8 bases fitting TRBD1. The CDR3 sequence is 14 residues long. Germline CDR1 reads LNHDA; CDR2 reads SQIVND (reference sequence). J gave up 4 bases and V 7 bases, and 7 bases lay outside the gene matches. The DNA for the CDR3 is TGTGCCAGTAAGAGGGACAGGAGGGCAGATACGCAGTATTTT. It encodes CASKRDRRADTQYF.

J is TRBJ1-3 and V is TRBV19; 7 bases match TRBD1. The CDR3 extends over 13 amino acids. V trimming: 7 bases; J trimming: 2 bases; junction bases outside the gene matches: 2. Germline CDR1 LNHDA, CDR2 SQIVND (reference sequence). The CDR3 DNA is TGTGCCAGTATCCAGGGGGCTGGAAACACCATATATTTT. Translated: CASIQGAGNTIYF.

This chain links TRBV6-1 with TRBJ1-4; TRBD1 agrees at 11 bases. CDR1 MNHNS and CDR2 SASEGT come from the germline V gene. The CDR3 has 15 residues. V was clipped by 4 bases and J by 7 bases; unmatched bases: 5. CDR3 region: CASSGTGGKGEKLFF. For the CDR3, the DNA is TGTGCCAGCAGTGGGACAGGGGGCAAGGGTGAAAAACTGTTTTTT.

The chain employs TRBV7-2 and TRBJ2-3; D not certain. V lost 1 base and J 1 base, leaving 3 bases between the germline ends. The CDR3 is 13 residues long. Germline CDR1 SGHTA, CDR2 FQGNSA. The CDR3 DNA reads as TGTGCCAGCAGCTTAGTCGGCACAGATACGCAGTATTTT. It encodes CASSLVGTDTQYF.

The chain recombines TRBV6-6 with TRBJ1-4; D not resolved. Germline V gene sequence: CDR1 MNHNY, CDR2 SVGAGI (reference sequence). The CDR3 spans 12 residues. CDR3 DNA sequence: TGTGTCACTCTGGACGGGGATGAAAAACTGTTTTTT. Residues: CVTLDGDEKLFF.